This T cell receptor beta chain was sequenced during a study of T cell responses to AZD1222 COVID-19 vaccine (dated by TCRdb to about 2021). For the study in its entirety: AZD1222 recipients with second doses at about 4 weeks or about 12 weeks were pooled, because spike-specific TCR depth and breadth did not differ between schedules. Trial participants were enrolled by age into subgroups of 18-55, 56-69 and 70-plus years, and around 150, 28 and 57 TCR-sequenced participants, respectively, were included in these subgroups. A total of approximately 250 trial participants underwent TCR sequencing, of whom about 200 had received two doses of AZD1222 and some 25 had received two doses of the MenACWY control vaccine. Paper-wide results and their limitations: The 56-69-year group was small, and its depth increase did not reach significance, likely because of low power. Participants were mostly white British, with more females than males. The authors suggested clonal diversity may have been underestimated. After two AZD1222 doses, both the breadth and the depth of spike-specific TCRs were significantly higher than at day 0 and than in MenACWY recipients. The vaccine-associated CD4 TCRs covered the entire spike protein, and the dominant responses fell in regions 160-218 and 743-854. Because no samples from the day 14 peak response were available, repertoires could be characterized only after the peak T cell response. Epitopes outside the regions mutated in the B.1.351 and B.1.1.7 variants were reportedly recognized by nearly half of the unique spike-specific TCRs. Conclusions about previously exposed vaccinees are limited because only five to seven AZD1222 recipients were SARS-CoV-2 seropositive at baseline.

This specimen's time point label, per the study, means: baseline before first vaccination. Vaccinee samples were obtained from the UK trials COV001 and COV002, which included a single-blind randomized controlled phase 2/3 trial of AZD1222 (ChAdOx1 nCoV-19) in healthy adults. For TCRbeta chain sequencing, PBMC samples were collected from trial participants at day 0 and at day 28 after the second dose. The CDR3 regions of human TCRbeta chains were analyzed by immunosequencing. As for the authors' bioinformatics: Repertoire TCRs were checked for matches against a reference library of SARS-CoV-2-specific TCRs that had been generated using the MIRA antigen-specificity platform. Breadth meant the fraction of unique TCRs that were SARS-CoV-2-associated, whereas depth meant the fraction of total T cells that were SARS-CoV-2-associated. Using the MIRA data, each spike-specific TCR was assigned both to the spike region to which the TCR was reactive and to a CD4 or CD8 class. Log10-transformed breadth and depth values were compared by one-way ANOVA with Sidak's multiple comparisons tests. TCRdb provides this immuneACCESS table in a form limited to in-frame rearrangements. Some clones are lacking; in checked studies, under half of them reflect an unresolved V gene, and why the rest are absent is not known. That table supplies the V and J calls and clone size; D and trimming were determined from the DNA. The sample profile shows about 140,000 clones; approximately 90% of them were found once. The ten biggest clones cover around 3.5% of the sample.

In the case of this clone: Its antigen is unknown. Base qualities were left out, and no much larger clone turns up one base away.

From cysteine to phenylalanine, the CDR3 is 14 amino acids long. Only CDR3 DNA is held: 42 bases, read in frame from base 1. Per the germline V gene (reference sequence), MNHEY is the CDR1 and SMNVEV is the CDR2. V loses 10 bases at its end and J loses 6 bases; junction bases beyond the gene matches: 13. The starting material was peripheral blood, obtained on day 0 of AZD1222 vaccination. This sequence originates from an adult in good health. The rearranged segments are TRBV27 and TRBJ2-7, with 9 central nucleotides matching TRBD1. The sequenced DNA: TGTGCCACCAGAGCCGGGACAGGGCGCGGCGAGCAGTACTTC. Translation gives CATRAGTGRGEQYF.